A selection of T cell receptor beta chains follows, all from one sample in a study of T-cell reconstitution after alpha-beta-depleted transplantation in children. TCRdb redid the calling of the PCR reads with MiXCR, one entry per CDR3 protein. The sample lists more than 120,000 distinct CDR3 sequences; roughly 8.8% were seen once. The material sequenced was PBMCs, mostly from graft donor cells, taken 180 days after TCRalphabeta/CD19-depleted stem cell transplant. The source of these receptors is a female patient aged 2-9 years who had a stem cell transplant for congenital amegakaryocytic thrombocytopenia, so the T cells may come from the graft donor. CDR3s include the opening cysteine and the closing phenylalanine or tryptophan. A D gene is named only where the DNA matches it firmly. Part of the rows lack a size; the others show once, few, many or a class for expanded clones.

size	D	V	J	DNA	CDR3
many	-	TRBV7-2	TRBJ2-7	TGTGCCAGCAGCTTCGGGGGTTTGGGGAACGAGCAGTACTTC	CASSFGGLGNEQYF
many	-	TRBV2	TRBJ1-5	TGTGCCAGCAGTGATTATAGGGATCAGCCCCAGCATTTT	CASSDYRDQPQHF
many	-	TRBV12-3/TRBV12-4	TRBJ2-3	TGTGCCAGCAGGGACTGGAAAAGCCCCACAGATACGCAGTATTTT	CASRDWKSPTDTQYF
many	TRBD1	TRBV5-1	TRBJ1-2	TGCGCCAGCAGCTTGGCCAAAGGGGGCGCGGGGTATGGCTACACCTTC	CASSLAKGGAGYGYTF
many	-	TRBV4-2	TRBJ2-6	TGTGCCAGCAGCCAAGCAGGGGCTGGGGCCAACGTCCTGACTTTC	CASSQAGAGANVLTF
many	-	TRBV7-8	TRBJ2-3	TGTGCCAGCAGCTTTTTCCACCGAGGGGAAACAGATACGCAGTATTTT	CASSFFHRGETDTQYF
many	-	TRBV5-1	TRBJ1-2	TGCGCCAGCAGCTTGGCCAATTCAGGGGACGGTGGCTACACCTTC	CASSLANSGDGGYTF
many	-	TRBV20-1	TRBJ1-4	TGCAGTGCTAGAGTCCCGACAGTCCCAAGCGATGAAAAACTGTTTTTT	CSARVPTVPSDEKLFF
many	-	TRBV29-1	TRBJ2-5	TGCAGCGTTAGACGGTCCCAAGAGACCCAGTACTTC	CSVRRSQETQYF
many	-	TRBV6-1	TRBJ2-4	TGTGCCAGCAGTGAAAGAACGGGAGCCAAAAACATTCAGTACTTC	CASSERTGAKNIQYF
-	-	TRBV5-1	TRBJ2-5	TGCGCCAGCAGCTTGGGGTCTAGCCGGGAGACCCAGTACTTC	CASSLGSSRETQYF
many	-	TRBV12-3/TRBV12-4	TRBJ1-2	TGTGCCAGCAATTACCAGGGCTACGGCTACACCTTC	CASNYQGYGYTF
many	TRBD1	TRBV29-1	TRBJ2-3	TGCAGCGTTGAAGTGGGACAGGGCACAGATACGCAGTATTTT	CSVEVGQGTDTQYF
many	-	TRBV11-2	TRBJ2-1	TGTGCCAGCAGCTTCCCCGGGGTAGCCAACAATGAGCAGTTCTTC	CASSFPGVANNEQFF
few	-	TRBV4-1	TRBJ2-7	TGCGCCAGCAGCCACCCCGGGGGAGACATTCGAGGGGAGCAGTACTTC	CASSHPGGDIRGEQYF
-	-	TRBV11-2	TRBJ1-1	TGTGCCAGCAGCTTAGTCTTTTGGACAAAAAACACTGAAGCTTTCTTT	CASSLVFWTKNTEAFF
-	-	TRBV28	TRBJ2-4	TGTGCCAGCAGTTTTCTAGGGCCCAAAAACATTCAGTACTTC	CASSFLGPKNIQYF